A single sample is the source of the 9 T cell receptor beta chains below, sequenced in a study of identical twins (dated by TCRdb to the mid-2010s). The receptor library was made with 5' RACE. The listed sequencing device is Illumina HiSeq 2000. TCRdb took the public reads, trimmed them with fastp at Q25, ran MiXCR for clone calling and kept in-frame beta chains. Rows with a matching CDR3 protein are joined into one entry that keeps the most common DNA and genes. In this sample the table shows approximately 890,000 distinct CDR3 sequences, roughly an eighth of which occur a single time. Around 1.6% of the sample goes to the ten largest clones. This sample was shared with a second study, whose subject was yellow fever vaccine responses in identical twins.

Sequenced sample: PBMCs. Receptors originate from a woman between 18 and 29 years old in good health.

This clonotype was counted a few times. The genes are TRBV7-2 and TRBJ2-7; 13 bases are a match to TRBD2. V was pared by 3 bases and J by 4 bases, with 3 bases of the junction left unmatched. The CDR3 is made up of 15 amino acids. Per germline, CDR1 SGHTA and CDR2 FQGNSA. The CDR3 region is CASSFGLAGVYEQYF. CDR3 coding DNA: TGTGCCAGCAGCTTCGGACTAGCGGGAGTATACGAGCAGTACTTC. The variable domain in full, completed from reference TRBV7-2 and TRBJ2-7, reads GAGVSQSPSNKVTEKGKDVELRCDPISGHTALYWYRQSLGQGLEFLIYFQGNSAPDKSGLPSDRFSAERTGGSVSTLTIQRTQQEDSAVYLCASSFGLAGVYEQYFGPGTRLTVT.

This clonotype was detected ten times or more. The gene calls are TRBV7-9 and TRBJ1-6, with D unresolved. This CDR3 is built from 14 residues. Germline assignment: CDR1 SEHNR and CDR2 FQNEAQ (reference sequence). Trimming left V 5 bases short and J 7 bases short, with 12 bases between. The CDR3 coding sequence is TGTGCCAGCAGCCCCGCGGTTGGGAATTCACCCCTCCACTTT. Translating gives CASSPAVGNSPLHF.

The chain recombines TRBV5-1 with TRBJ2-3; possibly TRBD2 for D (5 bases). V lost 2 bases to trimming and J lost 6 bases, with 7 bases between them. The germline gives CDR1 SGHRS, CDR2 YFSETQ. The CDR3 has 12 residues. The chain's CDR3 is CASSFQRDTQYF. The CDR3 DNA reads TGCGCCAGCAGCTTTCAGCGGGATACGCAGTATTTT.

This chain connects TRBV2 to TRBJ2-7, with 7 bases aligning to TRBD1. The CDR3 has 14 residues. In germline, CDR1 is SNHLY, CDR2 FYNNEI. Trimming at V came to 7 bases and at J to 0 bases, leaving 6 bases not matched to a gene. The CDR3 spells CASKATGSSYEQYF. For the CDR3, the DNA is TGTGCCAGCAAGGCGACAGGGAGCTCCTACGAGCAGTACTTC. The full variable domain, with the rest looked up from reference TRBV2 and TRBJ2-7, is EPEVTQTPSHQVTQMGQEVILRCVPISNHLYFYWYRQILGQKVEFLVSFYNNEISEKSEIFDDQFSVERPDGSNFTLKIRSTKLEDSAMYFCASKATGSSYEQYFGPGTRLTVT.

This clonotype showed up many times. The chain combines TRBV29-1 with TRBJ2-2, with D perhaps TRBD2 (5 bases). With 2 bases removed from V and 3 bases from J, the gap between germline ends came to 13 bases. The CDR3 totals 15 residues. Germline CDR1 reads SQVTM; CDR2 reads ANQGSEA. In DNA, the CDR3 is TGCAGCGTTGAAAATGAAGGCGGGTACACCGGGGAGCTGTTTTTT. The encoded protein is CSVENEGGYTGELFF.

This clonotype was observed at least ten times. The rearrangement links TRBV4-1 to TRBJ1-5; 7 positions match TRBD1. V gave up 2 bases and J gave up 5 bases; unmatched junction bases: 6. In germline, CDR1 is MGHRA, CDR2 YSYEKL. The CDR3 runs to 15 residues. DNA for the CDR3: TGCGCCAGCAGCCAACTAGGGGGCTTTGATCAGCCCCAGCATTTT. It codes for CASSQLGGFDQPQHF.

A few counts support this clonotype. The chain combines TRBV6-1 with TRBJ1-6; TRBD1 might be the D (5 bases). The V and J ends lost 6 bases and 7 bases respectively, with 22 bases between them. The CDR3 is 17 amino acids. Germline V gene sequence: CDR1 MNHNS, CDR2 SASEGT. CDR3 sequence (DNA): TGTGCCAGCAGGCGTGACCGGGACTCACCCTGGAATTCACCCCTCCACTTT. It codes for CASRRDRDSPWNSPLHF.

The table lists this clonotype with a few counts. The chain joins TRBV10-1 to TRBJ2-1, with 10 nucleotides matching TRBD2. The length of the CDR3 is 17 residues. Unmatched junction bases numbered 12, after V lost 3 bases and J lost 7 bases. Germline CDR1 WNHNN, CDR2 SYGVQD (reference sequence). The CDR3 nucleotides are TGCGCCAGCAGTGAATTTTCGGCTAGCGGGAGTCGTAATGAGCAGTTCTTC. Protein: CASSEFSASGSRNEQFF.

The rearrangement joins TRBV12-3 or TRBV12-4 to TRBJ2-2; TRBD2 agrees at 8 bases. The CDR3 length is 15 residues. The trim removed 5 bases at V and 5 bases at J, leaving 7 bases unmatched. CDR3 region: CASSRTGGGTGELFF. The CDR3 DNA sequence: TGTGCCAGCAGTCGGACGGGAGGGGGGACCGGGGAGCTGTTTTTT.